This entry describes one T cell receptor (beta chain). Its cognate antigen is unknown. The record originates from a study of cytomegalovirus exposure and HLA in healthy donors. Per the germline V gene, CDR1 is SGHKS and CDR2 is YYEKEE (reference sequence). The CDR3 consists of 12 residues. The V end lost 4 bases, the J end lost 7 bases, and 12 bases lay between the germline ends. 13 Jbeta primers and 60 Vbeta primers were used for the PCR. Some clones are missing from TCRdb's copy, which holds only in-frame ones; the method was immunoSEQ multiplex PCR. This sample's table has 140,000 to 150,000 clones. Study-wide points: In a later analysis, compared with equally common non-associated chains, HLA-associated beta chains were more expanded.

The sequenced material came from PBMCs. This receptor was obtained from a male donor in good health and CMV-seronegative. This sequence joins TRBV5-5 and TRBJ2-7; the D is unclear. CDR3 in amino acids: CASSPGYKEQYF. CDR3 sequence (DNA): TGTGCCAGCAGCCCCGGTTATAAGGAGCAGTACTTC.